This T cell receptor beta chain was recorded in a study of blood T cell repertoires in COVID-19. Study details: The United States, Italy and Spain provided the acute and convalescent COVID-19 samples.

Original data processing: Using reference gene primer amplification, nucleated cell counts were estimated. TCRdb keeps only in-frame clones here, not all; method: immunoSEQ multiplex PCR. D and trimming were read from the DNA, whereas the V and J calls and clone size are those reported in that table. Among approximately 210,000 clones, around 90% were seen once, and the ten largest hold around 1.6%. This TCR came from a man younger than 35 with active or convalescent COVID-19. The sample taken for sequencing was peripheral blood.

CDR3 sequence (DNA): TGTGCCAGCAGACCAGCGAAGCTTACAGGGGGCTCTAACTATGGCTACACCTTC. Translation: CASRPAKLTGGSNYGYTF. The chain uses TRBV27 and TRBJ1-2, with 9 bases identical to TRBD1. CDR1 is MNHEY and CDR2 is SMNVEV in the germline V gene (reference sequence). V was pared by 6 bases and J by 0 bases, with 14 bases of the junction left unmatched. This CDR3 has 18 amino acids.